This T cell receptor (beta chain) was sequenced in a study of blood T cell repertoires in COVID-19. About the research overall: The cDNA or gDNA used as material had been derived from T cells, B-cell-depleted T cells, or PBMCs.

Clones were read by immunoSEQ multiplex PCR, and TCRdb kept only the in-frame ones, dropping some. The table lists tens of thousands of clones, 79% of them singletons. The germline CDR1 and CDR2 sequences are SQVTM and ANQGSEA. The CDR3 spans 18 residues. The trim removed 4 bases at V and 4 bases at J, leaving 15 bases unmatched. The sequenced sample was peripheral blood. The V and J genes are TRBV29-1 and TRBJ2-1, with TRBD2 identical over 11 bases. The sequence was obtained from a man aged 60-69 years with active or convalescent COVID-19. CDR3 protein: CSVVTLAGGPGRYNEQFF. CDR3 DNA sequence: TGCAGCGTTGTAACGCTAGCGGGGGGCCCGGGCCGTTACAATGAGCAGTTCTTC.